This TCR beta chain comes out of a study of blood T cell repertoires in COVID-19. Cohorts were determined from participant-reported clinical history. The CDR3 spans 13 residues. CDR1 is SGDLS and CDR2 is YYNGEE in the germline V gene. With regard to this clone: One junction end disagrees with the germline gene, perhaps due to a read error.

Assay used: immunoSEQ multiplex PCR; TCRdb lists only in-frame clones, some missing. This table holds 180,000 or so clones, approximately 89% found once. The sequence was obtained from a man aged 35-49 years who had recovered from COVID-19. Sequencing was carried out using PBMCs or T cells enriched from blood (not recorded which). The chain uses TRBV9 and TRBJ2-5; TRBD2 matches at 10 bases. CDR3 sequence: CASSAGLAATPDF. In nucleotides, the CDR3 is TGTGCCAGCAGCGCTGGACTAGCGGCCACCCCGGACTTC.